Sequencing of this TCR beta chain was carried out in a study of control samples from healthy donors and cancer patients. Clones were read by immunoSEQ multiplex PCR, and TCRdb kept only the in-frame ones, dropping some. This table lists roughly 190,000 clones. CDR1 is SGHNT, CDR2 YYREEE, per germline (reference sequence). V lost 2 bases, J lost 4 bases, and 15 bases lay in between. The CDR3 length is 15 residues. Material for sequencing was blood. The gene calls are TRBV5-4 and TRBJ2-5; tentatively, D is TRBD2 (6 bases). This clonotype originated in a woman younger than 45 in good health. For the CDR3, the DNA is TGTGCCAGCAGCTTTAAGGCGGGGTTGGGAGAGACCCAGTACTTC. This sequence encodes CASSFKAGLGETQYF. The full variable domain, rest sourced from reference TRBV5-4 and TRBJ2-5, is ETGVTQSPTHLIKTRGQQVTLRCSSQSGHNTVSWYQQALGQGPQFIFQYYREEENGRGNFPPRFSGLQFPNYSSELNVNALELDDSALYLCASSFKAGLGETQYFGPGTRLLVL.